This TCR beta chain was obtained from a study of post-analysis software for immune sequencing data. At the level of the study: Relapsing-remitting, secondary progressive and progressive-relapsing forms made up the multiple sclerosis disease courses.

The authors incorporated unique molecular identifiers into the TCR beta cDNA libraries. Out of roughly 1 to 10 million T cells, a few hundred thousand cDNA molecules were generated. One entry per CDR3 protein, called by TCRdb with MiXCR from the PCR reads. The table records some 700,000 distinct CDR3 sequences, approximately 60% of them present only once. Notes on this clonotype: The antigen is not known.

General study findings and limits: Those samples that were prepared in the same batch co-clustered strongly by F measure. Controls showed significantly higher normalized Chao1 diversity than did multiple sclerosis patients.

The sequenced sample consisted of blood. The sequence was obtained from a girl aged 2-15 years with multiple sclerosis.

The CDR3: CASSFGTVNSPLHF. CDR3 bases: TGTGCCAGCAGTTTCGGGACAGTTAATTCACCCCTCCACTTT. The rearrangement uses TRBV6-5 and TRBJ1-6, with 7 positions matching TRBD1. CDR3 length: 14 amino acids. The J segment lost 6 bases and the V segment lost 4 bases, leaving 3 bases of the junction unmatched. Germline CDR1 and CDR2: MNHEY and SVGAGI.